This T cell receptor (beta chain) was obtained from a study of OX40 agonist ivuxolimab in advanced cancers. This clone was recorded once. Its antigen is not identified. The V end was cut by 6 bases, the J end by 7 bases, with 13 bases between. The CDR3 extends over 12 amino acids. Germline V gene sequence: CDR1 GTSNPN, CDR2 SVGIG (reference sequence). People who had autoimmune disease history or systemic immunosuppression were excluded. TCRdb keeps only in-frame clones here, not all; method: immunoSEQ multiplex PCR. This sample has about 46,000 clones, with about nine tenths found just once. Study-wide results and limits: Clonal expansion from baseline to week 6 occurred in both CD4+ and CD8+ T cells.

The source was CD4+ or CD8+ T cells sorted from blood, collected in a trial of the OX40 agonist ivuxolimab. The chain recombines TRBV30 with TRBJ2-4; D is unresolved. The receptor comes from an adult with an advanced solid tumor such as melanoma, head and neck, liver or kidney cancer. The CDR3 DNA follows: TGTGCCTGCCACAGCACTATGAACATTCAGTACTTC. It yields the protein CACHSTMNIQYF.